Reported below is one T cell receptor (beta chain). Its antigen is currently unknown. Incorporated into the TCR beta cDNA libraries were unique molecular identifiers, which served to reduce PCR and sequencing biases. One entry per CDR3 protein, called by TCRdb with MiXCR from the PCR reads. The table has more than 500,000 distinct CDR3 sequences, 34% seen once. Trimming removed 1 base at V and 0 bases at J, with 10 bases between. This CDR3 region has 16 residues. Looked up from germline, CDR1 is SGHTA and CDR2 is FQGNSA. This entry belongs to a study of post-analysis software for immune sequencing data. Study-wide results and limits: Among several TRBV segments more frequent in patients than controls were TRBV5-6, TRBV5-1 and TRBV20-1. By F measure, samples from a shared preparation batch strongly co-clustered.

What was sequenced was blood. The clonotype comes from a girl aged 2-17 years with multiple sclerosis. The rearrangement uses TRBV7-2 and TRBJ2-1, with D unclear. CDR3 protein: CASSLVAQSSYNEQFF. As DNA, the CDR3 is TGTGCCAGCAGCTTAGTCGCACAAAGCTCCTACAATGAGCAGTTCTTC.